This TCR beta chain was recovered during a study of cytomegalovirus exposure and HLA in healthy donors. The CDR3 contains 13 residues. V shed 0 bases and J shed 5 bases, with 6 bases lying between them. Germline-derived CDR1 and CDR2 are SGDLS and YYNGEE. Whole-study findings and limits: Most of the CMV-associated TCR beta chains (in a later analysis) appeared to be HLA-restricted. Later genetic work tied a missense DCLRE1C variant to beta-chain V and J trimming. Segments of the TCR beta V type were, in most cases, productive about 87% or about 30% of the time in an earlier analysis.

The PCR made use of 60 Vbeta and 13 Jbeta primers. Profiled with immunoSEQ multiplex PCR; TCRdb holds only in-frame clones, not every one. The sample consists of some 150,000 clones, 77% of them appearing once. Remarks on this clone: What it recognizes is unknown.

The chain joins TRBV9 to TRBJ2-1; the D is unclear. The material sequenced was PBMCs. The clonotype originates from a woman in her twenties or thirties in good health and CMV-seronegative. The CDR3 sequence: CASSVVADNEQFF. The CDR3 DNA reads TGTGCCAGCAGCGTAGTGGCGGACAATGAGCAGTTCTTC.